This entry concerns a single T cell receptor (beta chain). Its antigen is unknown. Germline CDR1 is SGHRS and CDR2 is YFSETQ. The junction had 12 bases not matched to a gene; V was cut back by 1 base and J by 6 bases. The CDR3 consists of 17 residues. This sample is part of a study of cytomegalovirus exposure and HLA in healthy donors. Study in general: Earlier work reported 110 million or so unique TCR beta sequences from about 180 million T cells.

Study-wide results and caveats: Beyond CMV serostatus, there was no information to go on about immune exposure. About 87% or about 30% of the time was how often most TCR beta V segments were productive, according to an earlier analysis. Reportedly, HLA-A and HLA-B alleles of most subjects were accurately predicted from TCR beta.

PCR involved 60 Vbeta and 13 Jbeta primers. The data were produced by immunoSEQ multiplex PCR, yet TCRdb's version contains in-frame clones alone and is incomplete. Of approximately 160,000 clones detected, 82% appear once; the ten largest clones hold about 1.6%. This sequence originates from a girl under 18 in good health and CMV-seropositive. The chain joins TRBV5-1 to TRBJ2-1, with TRBD2 matching 8 bases. Sequenced input: PBMCs. CDR3 in amino acids: CASSLRSAGVASNEQFF. The CDR3 DNA reads TGCGCCAGCAGCTTGCGGTCAGCGGGAGTAGCGTCCAATGAGCAGTTCTTC. The variable domain in full, completed from reference TRBV5-1 and TRBJ2-1, reads KAGVTQTPRYLIKTRGQQVTLSCSPISGHRSVSWYQQTPGQGLQFLFEYFSETQRNKGNFPGRFSGRQFSNSRSEMNVSTLELGDSALYLCASSLRSAGVASNEQFFGPGTRLTVL.